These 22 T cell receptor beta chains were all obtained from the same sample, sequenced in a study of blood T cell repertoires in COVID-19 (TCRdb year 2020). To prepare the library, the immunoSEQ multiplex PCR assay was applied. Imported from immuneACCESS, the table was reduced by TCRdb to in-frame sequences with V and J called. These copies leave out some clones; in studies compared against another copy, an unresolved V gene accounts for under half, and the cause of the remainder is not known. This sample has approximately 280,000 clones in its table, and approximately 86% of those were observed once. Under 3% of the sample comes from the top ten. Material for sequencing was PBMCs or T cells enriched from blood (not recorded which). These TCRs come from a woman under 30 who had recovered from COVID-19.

CDR3 protein: CSVARDSQETQYF. The CDR3 bases are TGCAGCGTTGCCCGGGACTCACAAGAGACCCAGTACTTC. The chain couples TRBV29-1 to TRBJ2-5, with D possibly matching TRBD2 (6 bases). Germline V lookup: CDR1 SQVTM, CDR2 ANQGSEA. The ends were cut back, 4 bases at V and 2 bases at J, with 11 bases in the middle. The CDR3 contains 13 residues.

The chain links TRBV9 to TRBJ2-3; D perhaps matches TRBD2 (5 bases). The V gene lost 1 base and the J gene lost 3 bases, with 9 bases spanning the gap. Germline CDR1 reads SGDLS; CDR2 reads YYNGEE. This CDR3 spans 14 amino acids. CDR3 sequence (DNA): TGTGCCAGCAGCGTACGTCTAGCTACAGATACGCAGTATTTT. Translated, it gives CASSVRLATDTQYF.

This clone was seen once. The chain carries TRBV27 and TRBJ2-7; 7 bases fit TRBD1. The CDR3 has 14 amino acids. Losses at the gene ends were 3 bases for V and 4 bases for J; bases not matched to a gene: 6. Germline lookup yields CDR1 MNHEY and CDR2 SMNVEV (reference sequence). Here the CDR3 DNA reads TGTGCCAGCAGTTTCTCGGCAGGGGGATACGAGCAGTACTTC. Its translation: CASSFSAGGYEQYF.

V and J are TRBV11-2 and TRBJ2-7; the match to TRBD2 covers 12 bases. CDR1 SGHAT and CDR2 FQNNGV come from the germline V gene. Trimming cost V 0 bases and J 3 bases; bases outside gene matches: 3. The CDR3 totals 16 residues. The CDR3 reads CASSLDPGLAGYEQYF. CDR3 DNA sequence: TGTGCCAGCAGCTTAGATCCGGGACTAGCGGGCTACGAGCAGTACTTC.

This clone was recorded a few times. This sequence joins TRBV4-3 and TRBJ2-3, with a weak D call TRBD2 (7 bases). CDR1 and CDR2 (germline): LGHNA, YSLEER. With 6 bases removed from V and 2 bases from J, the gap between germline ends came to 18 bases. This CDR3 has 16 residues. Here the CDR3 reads CASSRVGGGLTDTQYF. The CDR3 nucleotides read TGCGCCAGCAGTCGAGTTGGGGGGGGGCTCACAGATACGCAGTATTTT.

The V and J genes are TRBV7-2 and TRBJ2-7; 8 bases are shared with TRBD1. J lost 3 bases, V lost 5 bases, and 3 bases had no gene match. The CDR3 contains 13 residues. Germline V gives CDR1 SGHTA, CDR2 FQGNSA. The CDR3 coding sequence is TGTGCCAGCAGCCGCGACAGGGGCTACGAGCAGTACTTC. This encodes CASSRDRGYEQYF. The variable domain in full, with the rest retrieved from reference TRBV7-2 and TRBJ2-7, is GAGVSQSPSNKVTEKGKDVELRCDPISGHTALYWYRQSLGQGLEFLIYFQGNSAPDKSGLPSDRFSAERTGGSVSTLTIQRTQQEDSAVYLCASSRDRGYEQYFGPGTRLTVT.

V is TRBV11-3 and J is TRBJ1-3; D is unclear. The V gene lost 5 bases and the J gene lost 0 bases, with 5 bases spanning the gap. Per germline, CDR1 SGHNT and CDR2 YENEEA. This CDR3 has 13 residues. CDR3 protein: CASSPSSGNTIYF. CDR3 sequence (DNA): TGTGCCAGCAGCCCATCCTCTGGAAACACCATATATTTT.

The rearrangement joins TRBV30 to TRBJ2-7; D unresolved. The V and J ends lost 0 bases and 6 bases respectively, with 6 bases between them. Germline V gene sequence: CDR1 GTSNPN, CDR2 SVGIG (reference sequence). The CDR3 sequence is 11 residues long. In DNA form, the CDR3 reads TGTGCCTGGAGTGTCCGGGTCGAGCAGTACTTC. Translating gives CAWSVRVEQYF.

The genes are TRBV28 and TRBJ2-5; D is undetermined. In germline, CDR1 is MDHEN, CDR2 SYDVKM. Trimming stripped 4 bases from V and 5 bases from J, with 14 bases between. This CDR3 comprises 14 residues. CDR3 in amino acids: CASSSVRVGETQYF. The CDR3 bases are TGTGCCAGCAGTTCCGTCAGAGTCGGGGAGACCCAGTACTTC.

CDR3 amino acids: CASSADRGLNSPLHF. CDR3 sequence (DNA): TGCGCCAGCAGCGCGGACAGGGGCTTGAATTCACCCCTCCACTTT. This rearrangement joins TRBV5-1 to TRBJ1-6; 9 bases are a match to TRBD1. Germline CDR1 and CDR2: SGHRS and YFSETQ. V was clipped by 4 bases and J by 7 bases; unmatched bases: 6. The CDR3 loop spans 15 amino acids. Full variable domain (missing parts from reference TRBV5-1 and TRBJ1-6): KAGVTQTPRYLIKTRGQQVTLSCSPISGHRSVSWYQQTPGQGLQFLFEYFSETQRNKGNFPGRFSGRQFSNSRSEMNVSTLELGDSALYLCASSADRGLNSPLHFGNGTRLTVT.

CDR3 amino acids: CAWEPDRGNGYTF. In nucleotides, the CDR3 is TGTGCCTGGGAACCAGACAGGGGAAATGGCTACACCTTC. The chain has TRBV30 and TRBJ1-2; 8 positions match TRBD1. V shed 5 bases and J 6 bases; nucleotides not matched to a gene: 8. This CDR3 contains 13 residues. Germline V CDR1 and CDR2: GTSNPN, SVGIG (reference sequence).

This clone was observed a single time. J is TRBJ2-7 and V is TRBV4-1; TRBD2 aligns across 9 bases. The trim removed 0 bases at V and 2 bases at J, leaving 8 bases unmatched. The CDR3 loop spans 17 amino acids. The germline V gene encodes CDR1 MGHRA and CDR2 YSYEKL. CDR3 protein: CASSQEYSGGLTYEQYF. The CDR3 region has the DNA TGCGCCAGCAGCCAAGAATATAGCGGGGGCCTTACCTACGAGCAGTACTTC.

CDR3 region: CASSLPTGAANYGYTF. The CDR3 bases are TGTGCCAGCAGCTTACCAACAGGGGCCGCTAACTATGGCTACACCTTC. This chain uses TRBV5-4 with TRBJ1-2; 7 nucleotides line up with TRBD1. Germline V lookup: CDR1 SGHNT, CDR2 YYREEE (reference sequence). The J segment lost 0 bases and the V segment lost 2 bases, leaving 7 bases of the junction unmatched. This CDR3 comprises 16 residues.

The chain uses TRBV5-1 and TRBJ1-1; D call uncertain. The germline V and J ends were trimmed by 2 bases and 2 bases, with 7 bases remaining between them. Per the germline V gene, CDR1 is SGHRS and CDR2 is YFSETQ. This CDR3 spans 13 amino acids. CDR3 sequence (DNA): TGCGCCAGCAGCTTCGACTTCAACACTGAAGCTTTCTTT. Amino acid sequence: CASSFDFNTEAFF.

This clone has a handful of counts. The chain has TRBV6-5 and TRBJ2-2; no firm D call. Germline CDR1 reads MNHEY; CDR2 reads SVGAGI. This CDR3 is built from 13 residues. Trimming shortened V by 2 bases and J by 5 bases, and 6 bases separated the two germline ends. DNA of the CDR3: TGTGCCAGCAGTTACGGAGTGACCGGGGAGCTGTTTTTT. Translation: CASSYGVTGELFF.

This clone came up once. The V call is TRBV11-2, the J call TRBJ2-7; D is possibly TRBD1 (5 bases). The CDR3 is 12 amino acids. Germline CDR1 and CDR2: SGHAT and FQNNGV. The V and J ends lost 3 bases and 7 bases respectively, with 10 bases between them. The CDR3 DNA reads TGTGCCAGCAGCTTTCCAGGGTTTGAGCAGTACTTC. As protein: CASSFPGFEQYF.

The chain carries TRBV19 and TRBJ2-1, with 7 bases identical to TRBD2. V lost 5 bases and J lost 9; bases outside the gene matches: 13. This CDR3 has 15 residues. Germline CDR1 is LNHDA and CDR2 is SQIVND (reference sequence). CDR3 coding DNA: TGTGCCAGTAGTTTTACTAGCGACCAATGGGGTGAGCAGTTCTTC. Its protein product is CASSFTSDQWGEQFF.

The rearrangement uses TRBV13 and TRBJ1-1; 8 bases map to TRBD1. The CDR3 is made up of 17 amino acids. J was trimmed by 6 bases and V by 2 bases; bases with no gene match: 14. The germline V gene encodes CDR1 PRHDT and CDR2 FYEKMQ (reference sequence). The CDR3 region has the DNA TGTGCCAGCAGCTTACTCGGACAGGGATTAACGGACCCTGAAGCTTTCTTT. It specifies CASSLLGQGLTDPEAFF. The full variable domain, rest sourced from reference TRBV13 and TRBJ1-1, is AAGVIQSPRHLIKEKRETATLKCYPIPRHDTVYWYQQGPGQDPQFLISFYEKMQSDKGSIPDRFSAQQFSDYHSELNMSSLELGDSALYFCASSLLGQGLTDPEAFFGQGTRLTVV.

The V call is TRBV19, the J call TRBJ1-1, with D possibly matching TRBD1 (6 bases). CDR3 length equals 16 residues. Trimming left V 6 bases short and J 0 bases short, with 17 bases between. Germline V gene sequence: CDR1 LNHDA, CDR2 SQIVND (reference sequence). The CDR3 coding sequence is TGTGCCAGTAGGAGACCTAGGACAGATATGAACACTGAAGCTTTCTTT. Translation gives CASRRPRTDMNTEAFF.

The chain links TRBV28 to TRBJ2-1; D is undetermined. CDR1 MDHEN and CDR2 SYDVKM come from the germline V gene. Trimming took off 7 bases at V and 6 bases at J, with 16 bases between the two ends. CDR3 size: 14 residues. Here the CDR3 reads CASTVYVASNEQFF. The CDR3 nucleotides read TGTGCCAGCACCGTTTACGTGGCCTCCAATGAGCAGTTCTTC.

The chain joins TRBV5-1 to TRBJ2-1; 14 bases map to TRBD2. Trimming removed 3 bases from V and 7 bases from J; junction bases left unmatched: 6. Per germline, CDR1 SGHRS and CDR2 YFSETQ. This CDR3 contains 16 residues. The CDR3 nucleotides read TGCGCCAGCAGCTCTGGACTAGCGGGAGGATTAAATGAGCAGTTCTTC. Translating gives CASSSGLAGGLNEQFF.

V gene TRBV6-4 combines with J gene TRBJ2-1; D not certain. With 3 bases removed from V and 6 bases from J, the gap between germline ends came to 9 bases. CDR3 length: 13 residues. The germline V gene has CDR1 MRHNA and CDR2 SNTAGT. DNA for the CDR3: TGTGCCAGCAGTGATTGGGCTCTCAATGAGCAGTTCTTC. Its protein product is CASSDWALNEQFF.